The entry below gives a single T cell receptor beta chain sequence along with its context. What it binds is not known. Here immunoSEQ multiplex PCR was the method, and the copy in TCRdb shows in-frame clones only, minus some. The sample records about 74,000 clones, nearly 95% being singletons. The CDR3 is made up of 18 amino acids. Germline V CDR1 and CDR2: SGHAT, FQNNGV. V was pared by 5 bases and J by 5 bases, with 12 bases of the junction left unmatched. The data belong to a study of cytomegalovirus exposure and HLA in healthy donors. Study observations and caveats: Investigators reported some 150 TCR beta chains as tied to cytomegalovirus. Among TCR sequences, most were rare, though some public TCRs appeared in many donors.

This sequence joins TRBV11-2 and TRBJ2-2, with TRBD2 identical over 12 bases. Specimen: PBMCs. The clonotype comes from a man younger than 30 in good health and CMV-seropositive. The CDR3 coding sequence is TGTGCCAGCAGCCGGGGACGACTAGCGGGAGTTTGGACCGGGGAGCTGTTTTTT. Protein: CASSRGRLAGVWTGELFF.